The entry below describes one TCR beta chain. This sample was taken from a study of blood T cell repertoires in COVID-19. The V gene end was trimmed by 4 bases and the J gene end by 0 bases; junction bases not matched to a gene: 11. The germline V gene has CDR1 SGHNT and CDR2 YYREEE (reference sequence). The CDR3 has 18 amino acids. The authors' processing: Nucleated cell counts were estimated from reference gene primer amplification. Assay used: immunoSEQ multiplex PCR; TCRdb lists only in-frame clones, some missing. V and J calls plus clone size are reproduced from that table; the DNA served to infer D and trimming. The profile shows more than 95,000 clones, around 88% of them singletons.

The V and J genes are TRBV5-4 and TRBJ2-4, with 9 bases lining up with TRBD1. The sequencing input was peripheral blood. The clonotype comes from a man older than 75 with active or convalescent COVID-19. The DNA of the CDR3 is TGTGCCAGCAGCCCAGGACAGGGGACCTTTCTAGCCAAAAACATTCAGTACTTC. Protein: CASSPGQGTFLAKNIQYF.